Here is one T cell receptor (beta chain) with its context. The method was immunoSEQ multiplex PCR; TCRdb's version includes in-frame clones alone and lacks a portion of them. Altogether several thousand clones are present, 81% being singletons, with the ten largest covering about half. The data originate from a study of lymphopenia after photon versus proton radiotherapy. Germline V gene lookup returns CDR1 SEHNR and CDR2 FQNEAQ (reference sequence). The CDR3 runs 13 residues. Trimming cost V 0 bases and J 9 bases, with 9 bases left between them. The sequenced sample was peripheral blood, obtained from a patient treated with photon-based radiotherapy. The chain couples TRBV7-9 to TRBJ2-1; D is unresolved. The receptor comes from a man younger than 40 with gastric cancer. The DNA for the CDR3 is TGTGCCAGCAGCTTAGCCCCCCAATTTGAGCAGTTCTTC. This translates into CASSLAPQFEQFF.